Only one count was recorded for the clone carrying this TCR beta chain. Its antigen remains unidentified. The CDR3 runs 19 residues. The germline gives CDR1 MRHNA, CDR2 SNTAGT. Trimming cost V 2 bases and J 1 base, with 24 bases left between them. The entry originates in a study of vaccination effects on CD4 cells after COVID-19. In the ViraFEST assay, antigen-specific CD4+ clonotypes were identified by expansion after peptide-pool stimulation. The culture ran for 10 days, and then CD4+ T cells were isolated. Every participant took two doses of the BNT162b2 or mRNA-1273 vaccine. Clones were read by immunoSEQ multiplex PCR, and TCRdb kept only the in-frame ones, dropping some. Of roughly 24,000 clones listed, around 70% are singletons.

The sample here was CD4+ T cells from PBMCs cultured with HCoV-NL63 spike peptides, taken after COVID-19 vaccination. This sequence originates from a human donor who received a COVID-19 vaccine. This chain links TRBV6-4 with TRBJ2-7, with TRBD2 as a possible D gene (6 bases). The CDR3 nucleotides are TGTGCCAGCAGTGACCCTATTGGAGAGACTAGTTTGGAATCCTACGAGCAGTACTTC. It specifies CASSDPIGETSLESYEQYF.